A single sample is the source of the 8 T cell receptor beta chains below, sequenced in a study of CD8 T cells in Susac syndrome (dated by TCRdb to between 2018 and 2020). The library was built by means of the immunoSEQ multiplex PCR assay. RNA was extracted using the RNeasy kit, and about 0.45 to 1 ug of the RNA was reverse transcribed with random hexamers. TCRdb ran its own pipeline on the public reads, namely fastp trimming at Q25 and MiXCR clone calling, and kept in-frame beta chains. Each CDR3 protein appears once, grouped with its most common genes and DNA. In all, the sample holds 70,000 to 100,000 distinct CDR3 sequences, and roughly 95% of those were seen once. 0.41% of the sample is in the top ten clones. Sequencing was done on a sample of CD8+ T cells from PBMCs. The origin of the receptors is a human donor with Susac syndrome.

This chain joins TRBV29-1 and TRBJ2-7; 9 bases are a match to TRBD1. The CDR3 has 15 amino acids. The germline V gene encodes CDR1 SQVTM and CDR2 ANQGSEA. With V trimmed by 6 bases and J by 4 bases, 13 bases remained unmatched. This CDR3 reads CSVAMGDGQGYEQYV. In DNA form, the CDR3 reads TGCAGCGTGGCGATGGGCGATGGACAGGGGTACGAGCAGTACGTC.

The chain couples TRBV20-1 to TRBJ1-6; perhaps TRBD1 as D (6 bases). V dropped 5 bases and J dropped 7 bases, with 21 bases sitting between them. Looked up from germline, CDR1 is DFQATT and CDR2 is SNEGSKA (reference sequence). The CDR3 totals 16 residues. CDR3 DNA sequence: TGCAGTGCTCCCCAGCGGGGGGCAGGACACAATTCACCCCTCCACTTT. Encoded protein: CSAPQRGAGHNSPLHF.

The chain combines TRBV9 with TRBJ2-3; 10 nucleotides align to TRBD1. The J segment lost 5 bases and the V segment lost 3 bases, leaving 9 bases of the junction unmatched. The CDR3 contains 16 residues. Germline V lookup: CDR1 SGDLS, CDR2 YYNGEE. The DNA for the CDR3 is TGTGCCAGCAGCGCCGCCGACAGGGGGCTTGTAGATACGCAGTATTTT. The encoded protein is CASSAADRGLVDTQYF. Together with reference TRBV9 and TRBJ2-3, the CDR3 gives the full variable domain: DSGVTQTPKHLITATGQRVTLRCSPRSGDLSVYWYQQSLDQGLQFLIQYYNGEERAKGNILERFSAQQFPDLHSELNLSSLELGDSALYFCASSAADRGLVDTQYFGPGTRLTVL.

The chain links TRBV11-2 to TRBJ2-1; TRBD1 aligns across 9 bases. Germline-derived CDR1 and CDR2 are SGHAT and FQNNGV. With V trimmed by 1 base and J by 9 bases, 13 bases remained unmatched. This CDR3 is 17 amino acids long. The CDR3 region is CASSLVRDHRGHGEQFF. The CDR3, as DNA: TGTGCCAGCAGCTTAGTTCGGGACCACAGGGGGCATGGTGAGCAGTTCTTC.

This chain joins TRBV6-5 and TRBJ1-1; D possibly corresponds to TRBD1 (6 bases). Trimming cost V 2 bases and J 0 bases, with 10 bases left between them. This CDR3 is built from 15 residues. In germline, CDR1 is MNHEY, CDR2 SVGAGI. The CDR3 here is CASSYGGFMNTEAFF. The DNA of the CDR3 is TGTGCCAGCAGTTACGGGGGCTTCATGAACACTGAAGCTTTCTTT.

The V call is TRBV20-1, the J call TRBJ1-2; a possible D gene is TRBD1 (6 bases). V shed 0 bases and J shed 5 bases, with 10 bases lying between them. The germline V gene encodes CDR1 DFQATT and CDR2 SNEGSKA (reference sequence). CDR3 size: 13 residues. The CDR3 coding sequence is TGCAGTGCTAGAGATCCGAGGGGGTATGGCTACACCTTC. Encoded protein: CSARDPRGYGYTF.

Details on this clonotype: Relative to the germline gene, one junction end is altered; a read error may explain this. The V gene is TRBV7-7, the J gene TRBJ2-1; perhaps TRBD1 as D (7 bases). In germline, CDR1 is SSHAT, CDR2 FNYEAQ (reference sequence). The CDR3 loop spans 16 amino acids. DNA of the CDR3: TGTGCTAGCAGCTTACATTTGGAGGGGGCGTCGGGTGAGCAGTTCTTC. Encoded protein: CASSLHLEGASGEQFF.

This clonotype showed up just once. The J gene is TRBJ2-5, the V gene TRBV29-1; D may correspond to TRBD1 or TRBD2 (5 bases each). V was pared by 6 bases and J by 5 bases, with 19 bases between. Germline V gives CDR1 SQVTM, CDR2 ANQGSEA. There are 14 residues in the CDR3. The CDR3 coding sequence is TGCAGCGTAGAGGGGTACATGATTGAGGAGACCCAGTACTTC. It specifies CSVEGYMIEETQYF.